What follows are 18 T cell receptor beta chains derived from one specimen sequenced in a study of blood T cell repertoires in COVID-19. The method was immunoSEQ multiplex PCR; TCRdb's version includes in-frame clones alone and lacks a portion of them. The sample has some 220,000 clones, 70% to 90% seen once. The sequenced sample was peripheral blood. Source of these receptors: a young woman who had recovered from COVID-19.

The chain couples TRBV7-3 to TRBJ2-1, with 12 bases fitting TRBD2. In germline, CDR1 is SGHTA, CDR2 FQGTGA. J was trimmed by 4 bases and V by 6 bases; bases with no gene match: 4. The CDR3 runs 15 residues. Written as DNA, the CDR3 is TGTGCCAGCAGTCCCCTAGCGGGAGGGTACAATGAGCAGTTCTTC. Translated: CASSPLAGGYNEQFF. Full variable domain (rest looked up from reference TRBV7-3 and TRBJ2-1): GAGVSQTPSNKVTEKGKYVELRCDPISGHTALYWYRQSLGQGPEFLIYFQGTGAADDSGLPNDRFFAVRPEGSVSTLKIQRTERGDSAVYLCASSPLAGGYNEQFFGPGTRLTVL.

This chain joins TRBV30 and TRBJ2-5; 7 nucleotides agree with TRBD2. The CDR3 runs to 15 residues. Germline V gives CDR1 GTSNPN, CDR2 SVGIG (reference sequence). With 0 bases clipped from V and 1 base from J, the junction kept 5 bases outside the gene matches. CDR3 DNA: TGTGCCTGGAGTGTGATTGGCGGGAGCCAAGAGACCCAGTACTTC. It yields the protein CAWSVIGGSQETQYF. Variable domain in full (rest from reference TRBV30 and TRBJ2-5): SQTIHQWPATLVQPVGSPLSLECTVEGTSNPNLYWYRQAAGRGLQLLFYSVGIGQISSEVPQNLSASRPQDRQFILSSKKLLLSDSGFYLCAWSVIGGSQETQYFGPGTRLLVL.

This clone was seen only a few times. This chain uses TRBV6-4 with TRBJ2-2; D remains unclear. The V gene's germline CDR1 is MRHNA and CDR2 SNTAGT. The CDR3 covers 13 residues. V lost 4 bases to trimming and J lost 6 bases, with 9 bases between them. CDR3 nucleotides: TGTGCCAGCAGTGCTCAGGAAGCCGGGGAGCTGTTTTTT. Translating it yields CASSAQEAGELFF.

The chain's CDR3 is CASSLGHLRPQHF. The CDR3 DNA is TGTGCCAGCAGCTTGGGTCATCTAAGGCCCCAGCATTTT. The V call is TRBV5-8, the J call TRBJ1-5; D uncertain. Germline V gives CDR1 SGHTS, CDR2 YDEGEE. The CDR3 extends over 13 amino acids. The germline V and J ends were trimmed by 0 bases and 9 bases, with 10 bases remaining between them.

V usage is TRBV6-2 or TRBV6-3 and J usage is TRBJ2-6; 7 bases are shared with TRBD2. Losses at the gene ends were 2 bases for V and 0 bases for J; bases not matched to a gene: 4. This CDR3 comprises 17 residues. Germline V gives CDR1 MNHEY, CDR2 SVGEGT. CDR3 residues: CASSYKGGSSGANVLTF. The CDR3 region has the DNA TGTGCCAGCAGTTACAAGGGAGGGAGCTCTGGGGCCAACGTCCTGACTTTC.

The rearrangement uses TRBV10-3 and TRBJ2-5, with D perhaps matching TRBD2 (5 bases). With 10 bases removed from V and 3 bases from J, the gap between germline ends came to 18 bases. Germline V gives CDR1 ENHRY, CDR2 SYGVKD. The CDR3 consists of 14 residues. CDR3 sequence (DNA): TGTGCCACGTCGTCTGGGCGGGCCGAAGAGACCCAGTACTTC. Translating it yields CATSSGRAEETQYF.

The chain joins TRBV11-2 to TRBJ2-1; 10 nucleotides match TRBD1. The germline V gene has CDR1 SGHAT and CDR2 FQNNGV. The trim removed 2 bases at V and 2 bases at J, leaving 3 bases unmatched. The CDR3 runs 16 residues. The DNA for the CDR3 is TGTGCCAGCAGCTTAAGACAGGGGGCCGCCTACAATGAGCAGTTCTTC. Its translation is CASSLRQGAAYNEQFF.

This chain links TRBV5-4 with TRBJ1-1, with D perhaps matching TRBD1 (6 bases). V dropped 6 bases and J dropped 7 bases, with 16 bases sitting between them. Per the germline V gene, CDR1 is SGHNT and CDR2 is YYREEE (reference sequence). CDR3 length equals 13 residues. The CDR3 loop reads CASTLPPDSEAFF. The CDR3 DNA sequence: TGTGCCAGCACCCTGCCCCCGGACAGTGAAGCTTTCTTT.

V is TRBV19 and J is TRBJ2-2; no reliable D call. V lost 1 base and J 10 bases, leaving 7 bases between the germline ends. Germline V CDR1 and CDR2: LNHDA, SQIVND (reference sequence). The CDR3 length is 12 residues. CDR3 coding DNA: TGTGCCAGTAGTATAGTACGCGAGGAGCTGTTTTTT. Translating gives CASSIVREELFF.

The rearrangement joins TRBV13 to TRBJ2-3; a weak D match, TRBD2 (5 bases). The germline V and J ends were trimmed by 0 bases and 6 bases, with 7 bases remaining between them. The CDR3 consists of 13 residues. Per germline, CDR1 PRHDT and CDR2 FYEKMQ (reference sequence). CDR3 residues: CASSLGRGDTQYF. The CDR3 DNA sequence: TGTGCCAGCAGCTTAGGTCGAGGGGATACGCAGTATTTT.

CDR3 residues: CASSPSDRGNTEAFF. CDR3 coding DNA: TGTGCCAGCAGCCCATCCGACAGGGGCAACACTGAAGCTTTCTTT. This chain links TRBV7-9 with TRBJ1-1, with TRBD1 matching over 8 bases. In germline, CDR1 is SEHNR, CDR2 FQNEAQ (reference sequence). The CDR3 sequence is 15 residues long. Trimming removed 5 bases from V and 2 bases from J; junction bases left unmatched: 7.

In nucleotides, the CDR3 is TGTGCCAGCAGTTCACTTACCGGAGGACAGTCAAAGGAGAGCTACACCTTC. Its protein product is CASSSLTGGQSKESYTF. The rearrangement uses TRBV27 and TRBJ1-2; D possibly corresponds to TRBD1 (6 bases). V lost 4 bases and J 9 bases, leaving 27 bases between the germline ends. The germline CDR1 and CDR2 sequences are MNHEY and SMNVEV (reference sequence). The CDR3 loop spans 17 amino acids.

The chain has TRBV27 and TRBJ1-2, with 12 bases identical to TRBD1. The CDR3 is made up of 16 amino acids. With 6 bases clipped from V and 7 bases from J, the junction kept 12 bases outside the gene matches. Germline CDR1 is MNHEY and CDR2 is SMNVEV (reference sequence). Here the CDR3 DNA reads TGTGCCAGCAGGTCCGGGACAGGGGGCGCGACCGGTGGCTACACCTTC. Translation: CASRSGTGGATGGYTF.

This clone came up a few times. The V and J genes are TRBV5-4 and TRBJ2-5; 7 nucleotides line up with TRBD2. The germline gives CDR1 SGHNT, CDR2 YYREEE (reference sequence). V shed 2 bases and J 0 bases; nucleotides not matched to a gene: 4. The CDR3 has 15 residues. The CDR3 loop reads CASSLSLADQETQYF. The CDR3 DNA reads as TGTGCCAGCAGCTTATCGCTAGCGGACCAAGAGACCCAGTACTTC.

The chain employs TRBV13 and TRBJ1-1; tentatively, D is TRBD1 (6 bases). Germline V gene sequence: CDR1 PRHDT, CDR2 FYEKMQ (reference sequence). CDR3 length: 13 residues. Trimming took off 5 bases at V and 6 bases at J, with 13 bases between the two ends. The CDR3 region is CASSTQGWPEAFF. The CDR3 nucleotides read TGTGCCAGCAGCACACAGGGTTGGCCTGAAGCTTTCTTT.

CDR3 amino acids: CSARGGNGYTF. The CDR3 bases are TGCAGTGCTAGAGGCGGGAATGGCTACACCTTC. This chain connects TRBV20-1 to TRBJ1-2, with unresolved D. Trimming left V 1 base short and J 6 bases short, with 6 bases between. Germline assignment: CDR1 DFQATT and CDR2 SNEGSKA (reference sequence). The CDR3 has 11 amino acids.

V gene TRBV29-1 combines with J gene TRBJ2-7, with 8 bases lining up with TRBD2. J gave up 3 bases and V 1 base, and 5 bases lay outside the gene matches. The CDR3 contains 14 residues. Germline CDR1 is SQVTM and CDR2 is ANQGSEA. The CDR3 DNA follows: TGCAGCGTTGAAGTACGGACTAGCAACTACGAGCAGTACTTC. It encodes CSVEVRTSNYEQYF.

J is TRBJ1-3 and V is TRBV9, with D hard to call. The CDR3 extends over 14 amino acids. Trimming took 2 bases from V and 8 from J, leaving 14 bases between them. CDR1 is SGDLS, CDR2 YYNGEE, per germline. Here the CDR3 reads CASSVLLGEDTIYF. For the CDR3, the DNA is TGTGCCAGCAGCGTTCTACTCGGGGAGGACACCATATATTTT.